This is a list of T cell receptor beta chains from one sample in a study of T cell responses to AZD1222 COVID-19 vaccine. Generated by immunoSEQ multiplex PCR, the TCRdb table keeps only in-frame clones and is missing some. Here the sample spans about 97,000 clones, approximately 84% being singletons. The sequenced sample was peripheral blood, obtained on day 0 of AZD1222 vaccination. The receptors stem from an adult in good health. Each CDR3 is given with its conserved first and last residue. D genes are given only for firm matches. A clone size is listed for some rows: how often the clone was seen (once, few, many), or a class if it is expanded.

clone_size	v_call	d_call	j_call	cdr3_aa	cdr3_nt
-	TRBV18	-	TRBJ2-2	CASSPRTGENTGELFF	TGTGCCAGCTCCCCCCGCACAGGAGAGAACACCGGGGAGCTGTTTTTT
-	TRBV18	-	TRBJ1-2	CASSRINSGGDYGYTF	TGTGCCAGCTCACGAATCAACAGTGGCGGGGACTATGGCTACACCTTC
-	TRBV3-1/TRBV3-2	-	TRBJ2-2	CASSQGVGGELFF	TGTGCCAGCAGCCAAGGTGTGGGAGGGGAGCTGTTTTTT
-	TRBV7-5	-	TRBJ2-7	CARSTFGGETYF	TGTGCCAGAAGCACCTTCGGGGGGGAAACATACTTC
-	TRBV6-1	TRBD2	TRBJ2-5	CASSEARGLAGKETQYF	TGTGCCAGCAGTGAAGCGCGAGGACTAGCGGGAAAAGAGACCCAGTACTTC
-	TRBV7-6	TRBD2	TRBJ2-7	CASSLGLAGVYEQYF	TGTGCCAGCAGCTTAGGGCTAGCGGGAGTATACGAGCAGTACTTC
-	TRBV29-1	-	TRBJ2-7	CSVKDRAYEQYF	TGCAGCGTTAAGGACAGAGCCTACGAGCAGTACTTC
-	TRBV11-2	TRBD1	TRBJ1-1	CASSLQGGTEAFF	TGTGCCAGCAGCTTACAGGGGGGCACTGAAGCTTTCTTT
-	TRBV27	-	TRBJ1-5	CASSLRAPGAHSNQPQHF	TGTGCCAGCAGTTTGAGGGCCCCGGGGGCCCATAGCAATCAGCCCCAGCATTTT
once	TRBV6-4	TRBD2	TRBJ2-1	CASSLERDTNEQFF	TGTGCCAGCAGTTTAGAGCGGGATACCAATGAGCAGTTCTTC
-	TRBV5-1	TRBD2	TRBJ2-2	CASSQTSANTGELFF	TGCGCCAGCAGCCAGACTAGCGCGAACACCGGGGAGCTGTTTTTT
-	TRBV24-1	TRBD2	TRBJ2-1	CATSDPGLAGGNEQFF	TGTGCCACCAGTGACCCAGGACTAGCGGGAGGTAATGAGCAGTTCTTC
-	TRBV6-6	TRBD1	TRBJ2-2	CASSYAGTGRSGELFF	TGTGCCAGCAGTTACGCCGGGACAGGGCGATCCGGGGAGCTGTTTTTT
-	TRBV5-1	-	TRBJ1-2	CASSPGDGYTF	TGCGCCAGCAGCCCAGGGGATGGCTACACCTTC
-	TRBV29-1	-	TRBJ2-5	CSARRAGDKETQYF	TGCAGCGCCCGTCGGGCAGGGGATAAAGAGACCCAGTACTTC
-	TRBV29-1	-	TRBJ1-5	CSVGQDYQPQHF	TGCAGCGTTGGCCAGGACTATCAGCCCCAGCATTTT
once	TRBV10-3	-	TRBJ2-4	CAISESGGNIQYF	TGTGCCATCAGTGAGTCAGGTGGGAACATTCAGTACTTC
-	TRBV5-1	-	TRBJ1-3	CASSLTGIGNTIYF	TGCGCCAGCAGCTTAACAGGGATTGGAAACACCATATATTTT
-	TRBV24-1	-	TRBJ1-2	CATSDSGRDFYGYTF	TGTGCCACCAGTGATTCGGGCCGGGACTTCTATGGCTACACCTTC
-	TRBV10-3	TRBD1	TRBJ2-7	CAIRGQGDIYEQYF	TGTGCCATCAGGGGACAGGGGGATATTTACGAGCAGTACTTC
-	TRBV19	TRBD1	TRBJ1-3	CASSNRGYSGNTIYF	TGTGCCAGTAGCAACAGGGGCTACTCTGGAAACACCATATATTTT
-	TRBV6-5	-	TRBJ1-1	CASRGERTEAFF	TGTGCCTCCAGGGGAGAGAGGACTGAAGCTTTCTTT
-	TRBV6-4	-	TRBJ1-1	CAGNGVDTEAFF	TGTGCCGGGAATGGGGTTGACACTGAAGCTTTCTTT
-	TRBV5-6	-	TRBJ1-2	CASSSGGAGLFNYGYTF	TGTGCCAGCAGCTCCGGAGGGGCAGGCCTATTTAACTATGGCTACACCTTC
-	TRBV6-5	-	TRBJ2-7	CASSSRTEEQYF	TGTGCCAGCAGTTCCCGGACGGAGGAGCAGTACTTC
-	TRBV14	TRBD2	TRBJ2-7	CASSQGLAGFYEQYF	TGTGCCAGCAGCCAAGGGCTAGCGGGTTTCTACGAGCAGTACTTC
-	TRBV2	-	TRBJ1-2	CASSVDTNYGYTF	TGTGCCAGCAGTGTTGACACTAACTATGGTTACACCTTC
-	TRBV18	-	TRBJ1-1	CASSPPTGSSGEAFF	TGTGCCAGCTCACCACCGACGGGAAGTAGTGGTGAAGCTTTCTTT
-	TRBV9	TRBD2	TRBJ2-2	CASSVELAGGGELFF	TGTGCCAGCAGCGTAGAACTAGCGGGCGGCGGGGAGCTGTTTTTT
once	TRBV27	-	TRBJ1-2	CASSLFAESYGYTF	TGTGCCAGCAGTTTATTTGCCGAGAGCTATGGCTACACCTTC
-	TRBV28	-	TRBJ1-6	CASSSGALSPLHF	TGTGCCAGCAGTTCCGGGGCCCTTTCACCCCTCCACTTT
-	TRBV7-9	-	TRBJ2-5	CASSFHGQETQYF	TGTGCCAGCAGCTTTCACGGGCAAGAGACCCAGTACTTC
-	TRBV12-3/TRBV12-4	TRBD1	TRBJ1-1	CASSLQGDTEAFF	TGTGCCAGCAGTTTACAGGGGGACACTGAAGCTTTCTTT
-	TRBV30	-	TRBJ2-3	CAWSVKGGADTQYF	TGTGCCTGGAGTGTAAAGGGCGGAGCAGATACGCAGTATTTT
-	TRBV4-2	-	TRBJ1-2	CASSQMGQDFLF	TGTGCCAGCAGCCAAATGGGGCAGGACTTTCTCTTC
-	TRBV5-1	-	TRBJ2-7	CASSSQEEQYF	TGCGCCAGCAGCTCGCAGGAAGAGCAGTACTTC
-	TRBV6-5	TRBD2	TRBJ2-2	CAGRAGSTGELFF	TGCGCAGGGAGGGCCGGGAGCACCGGGGAGCTGTTTTTT
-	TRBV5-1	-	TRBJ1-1	CASSLVKGNTEAFF	TGCGCCAGCAGCTTAGTAAAAGGGAACACTGAAGCTTTCTTT
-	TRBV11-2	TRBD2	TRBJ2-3	CASTRGGLGTDTQYF	TGTGCCAGCACTAGGGGGGGACTAGGTACAGATACGCAGTATTTT
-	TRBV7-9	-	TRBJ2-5	CASSLAVAGIQETQYF	TGTGCCAGCAGCTTAGCTGTCGCGGGGATCCAAGAGACCCAGTACTTC
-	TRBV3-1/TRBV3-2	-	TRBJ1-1	CASRGLLGTEAFF	TGTGCCAGCAGGGGACTCCTGGGGACTGAAGCTTTCTTT
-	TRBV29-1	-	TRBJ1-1	CSVEKEPVWAEAFF	TGCAGCGTTGAAAAGGAACCAGTATGGGCTGAAGCTTTCTTT
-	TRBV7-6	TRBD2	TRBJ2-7	CASSFSGTSGADEQYF	TGTGCCAGCAGCTTCAGCGGCACTAGCGGGGCCGACGAGCAGTACTTC
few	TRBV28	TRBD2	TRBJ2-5	CASSLWTSGSAAETQYF	TGTGCCAGCAGTTTATGGACTAGCGGGAGCGCGGCAGAGACCCAGTACTTC
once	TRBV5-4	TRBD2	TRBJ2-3	CASSQTSGSTDTQYF	TGTGCCAGCAGCCAGACTAGCGGGAGCACAGATACGCAGTATTTT
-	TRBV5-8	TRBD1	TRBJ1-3	CASSLGQGSSGNTIYF	TGTGCCAGCAGCTTGGGACAGGGGAGCTCTGGAAACACCATATATTTT
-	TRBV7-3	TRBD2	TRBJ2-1	CASSFTLAGAYNEQFF	TGTGCCAGCAGCTTTACATTAGCGGGAGCTTACAATGAGCAGTTCTTC
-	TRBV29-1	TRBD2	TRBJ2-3	CSVEDTQEGREPTDTQYF	TGCAGCGTTGAAGATACCCAGGAGGGGAGGGAGCCCACAGATACGCAGTATTTT
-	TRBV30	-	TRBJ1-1	CACGRGVTEAFF	TGTGCCTGCGGCAGGGGTGTGACTGAAGCTTTCTTT
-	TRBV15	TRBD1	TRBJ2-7	CATSREPGQGAYEQYF	TGTGCCACCAGCAGAGAACCGGGACAGGGGGCCTACGAGCAGTACTTC